This TCR beta chain was recovered during a study of molecular identifiers for immune sequencing clone quantification. Overall study: Replicate RNA came from around 18,000 or 91,000 naive CD8 cells and was split five ways, and four parts were sequenced.

There are many counts of this clonotype. Antigen specificity is unknown. V lost 1 base, J lost 2 bases, and 8 bases lay in between. The length of the CDR3 is 14 residues. Germline CDR1 reads SGHNT; CDR2 reads YYREEE (reference sequence). Study findings and constraints: A single cell's spiked Jurkat TCR RNA was reportedly detectable among 900,000 to 1,000,000 naive cells.

The bulk TCR libraries were made with methods described before and with listed TCR primers. TCRdb recomputed calls from the PCR reads with MiXCR, one row per CDR3 protein. The repertoire has over 35,000 distinct CDR3 sequences, approximately 22% of them found once; the top ten carry 0.85% to 1%. The sequence was collected from a human donor in good health. Some libraries in this study had Jurkat cell RNA spiked in. The rearrangement uses TRBV5-4 and TRBJ2-3; D is uncertain. The sample was naive CD8+ T cells from blood, with Jurkat cell RNA spiked in. Sample subset: FACS-sorted CD8+CD4-CCR7+CD45RA+ naive T cells. The CDR3 is CASSLPPDTDTQYF. The CDR3 DNA follows: TGTGCCAGCAGCTTGCCTCCAGACACAGATACGCAGTATTTT.